The next 6 T cell receptor beta chains were all read from a single sample in a study of cytomegalovirus exposure and HLA in healthy donors. The PCR employed 60 Vbeta primers together with 13 Jbeta primers. Sequencing used immunoSEQ multiplex PCR; TCRdb keeps in-frame clones, though not all of them. Counted here are tens of thousands of clones, approximately 76% occurring once; the ten biggest clones make up 5.4%. Sequenced sample: PBMCs. The receptors derive from a man aged 45-65 years in good health and CMV-seronegative.

This clone has just a few counts. CDR3: CARRVQGSGNTIYF. The DNA for the CDR3 is TGTGCCCGTCGCGTCCAGGGCTCTGGAAACACCATATATTTT. The chain recombines TRBV11-2 with TRBJ1-3; D is possibly TRBD1 (5 bases). Trimming pared 11 bases from V and 0 bases from J, leaving 14 bases between. CDR3 length: 14 residues. CDR1 and CDR2 from the germline V gene are SGHAT and FQNNGV.

Only a few counts were recorded for this clone. This chain uses TRBV9 with TRBJ2-1, with 9 bases matching TRBD1. The germline V gene has CDR1 SGDLS and CDR2 YYNGEE. V lost 4 bases and J lost 3; bases outside the gene matches: 5. CDR3 length: 15 amino acids. In DNA, the CDR3 is TGTGCCAGCAGCCCCCGGGACAGGGACTACAATGAGCAGTTCTTC. Encoded protein: CASSPRDRDYNEQFF.

V gene TRBV27 combines with J gene TRBJ2-7; 8 positions agree with TRBD1. This CDR3 spans 13 amino acids. Trimming cost V 6 bases and J 3 bases; bases outside gene matches: 4. From germline, CDR1 is MNHEY and CDR2 SMNVEV (reference sequence). Here the CDR3 DNA reads TGTGCCAGCAGAACCACAGGGGGCTACGAGCAGTACTTC. Amino acid sequence: CASRTTGGYEQYF.

V usage is TRBV7-8 and J usage is TRBJ1-1; TRBD1 aligns across 7 bases. V lost 2 bases, J lost 1 base, and 4 bases stayed unmatched. The germline gives CDR1 SGHVS, CDR2 FQNEAQ. This CDR3 spans 15 amino acids. CDR3 loop: CASSLLQGGNTEAFF. CDR3 DNA sequence: TGTGCCAGCAGCTTACTGCAGGGGGGGAACACTGAAGCTTTCTTT. Complete variable domain (other parts from reference TRBV7-8 and TRBJ1-1): GAGVSQSPRYKVAKRGQDVALRCDPISGHVSLFWYQQALGQGPEFLTYFQNEAQLDKSGLPSDRFFAERPEGSVSTLKIQRTQQEDSAVYLCASSLLQGGNTEAFFGQGTRLTVV.

This chain connects TRBV6-4 to TRBJ2-3, with 10 positions matching TRBD1. The V and J ends lost 2 bases and 7 bases, in that order; junction bases with no gene match: 6. The CDR3 consists of 15 residues. Germline CDR1 reads MRHNA; CDR2 reads SNTAGT. This CDR3 is CASSDVGTGVHTQYF. Written as DNA, the CDR3 is TGTGCCAGCAGTGACGTGGGGACAGGGGTCCATACGCAGTATTTT.

This clone has just one count. The chain employs TRBV5-6 and TRBJ2-7, with D possibly being TRBD2 (6 bases). CDR3 length equals 14 residues. The V gene's germline CDR1 is SGHDT and CDR2 YYEEEE. V gave up 4 bases and J gave up 0 bases, with 11 bases separating them. In nucleotides, the CDR3 is TGTGCCAGCAGCCCCACGGGACTCTCCTACGAGCAGTACTTC. Encoded protein: CASSPTGLSYEQYF.